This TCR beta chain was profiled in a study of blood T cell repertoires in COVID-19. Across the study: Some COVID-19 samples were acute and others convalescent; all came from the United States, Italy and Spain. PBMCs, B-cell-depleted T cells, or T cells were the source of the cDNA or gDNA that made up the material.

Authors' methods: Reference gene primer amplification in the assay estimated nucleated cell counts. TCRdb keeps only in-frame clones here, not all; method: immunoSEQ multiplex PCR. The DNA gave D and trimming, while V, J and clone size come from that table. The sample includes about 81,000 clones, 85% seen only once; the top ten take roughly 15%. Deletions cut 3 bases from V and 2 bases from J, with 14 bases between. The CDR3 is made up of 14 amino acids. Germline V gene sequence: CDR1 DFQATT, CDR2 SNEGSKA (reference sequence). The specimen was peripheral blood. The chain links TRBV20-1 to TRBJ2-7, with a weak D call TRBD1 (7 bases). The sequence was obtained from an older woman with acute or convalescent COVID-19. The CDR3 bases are TGCAGTGCTAGTACAGGGGACTCCACCTACGAGCAGTACGTC. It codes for CSASTGDSTYEQYV.